Reported below is one TCR beta chain. What it binds is unknown. These data come from a study of cytomegalovirus exposure and HLA in healthy donors. TCRdb's copy holds only in-frame clones and misses some; the assay was immunoSEQ multiplex PCR. The sample yields about 250,000 clones, approximately 84% seen once. The CDR3 is 12 residues long. Trimming shortened V by 3 bases and J by 7 bases, and 10 bases separated the two germline ends. Germline V gives CDR1 SGHVS, CDR2 FNYEAQ. General study findings and limits: The study listed under 200 cytomegalovirus-associated TCR beta chains. The majority of TCR sequences were rare, yet some public TCRs appeared in many donors.

Sequenced material: PBMCs. The chain recombines TRBV7-6 with TRBJ2-7; no reliable D call. The clonotype comes from a man younger than 35 in good health and CMV-seropositive. The CDR3 DNA follows: TGTGCCAGCAGCTTTGGGAAGGCTGAGCAGTACTTC. Protein sequence: CASSFGKAEQYF.